What follows describes a single T cell receptor beta chain. What it binds is not known. The entry originates in a study of cytomegalovirus exposure and HLA in healthy donors. Study summary: One earlier analysis, a look at roughly 170 million T cells, found some 100 million unique TCR beta sequences. The study, taken as a whole, reports: The authors reported that TCR beta sequences could predict HLA-A and HLA-B alleles. These predictions were accurate for most subjects in the first cohort.

PCR was performed using 60 Vbeta and 13 Jbeta primers. Sequencing was performed with immunoSEQ multiplex PCR; in TCRdb, only in-frame clones are kept and a portion is missing. The sample totals tens of thousands of clones. From germline, CDR1 is MNHEY and CDR2 SVGAGI. The CDR3 is 15 residues long. V dropped 7 bases and J dropped 1; count of bases not matched to a gene: 4. Material: PBMCs. This receptor was identified in a young woman in good health and CMV-seropositive. V usage is TRBV6-5 and J usage is TRBJ2-6, with 7 bases aligning to TRBD2. CDR3 nucleotide sequence: TGTGCCAGCAACATGGGGGGGTCTGGGGCCAACGTCCTGACTTTC. Translation: CASNMGGSGANVLTF.